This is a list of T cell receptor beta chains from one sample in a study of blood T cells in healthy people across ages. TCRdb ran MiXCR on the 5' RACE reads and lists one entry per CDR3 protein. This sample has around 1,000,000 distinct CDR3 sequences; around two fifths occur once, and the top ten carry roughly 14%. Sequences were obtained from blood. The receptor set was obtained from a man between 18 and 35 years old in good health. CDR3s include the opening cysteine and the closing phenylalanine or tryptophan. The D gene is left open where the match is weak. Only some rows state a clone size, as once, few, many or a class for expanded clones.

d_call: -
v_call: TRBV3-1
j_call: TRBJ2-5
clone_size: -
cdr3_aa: CASSQGGQPQETQYF
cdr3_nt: TGTGCCAGCAGCCAAGGCGGACAACCCCAAGAGACCCAGTACTTC

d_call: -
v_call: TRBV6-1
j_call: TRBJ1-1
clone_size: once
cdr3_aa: CASSEVRPTVGSEAFF
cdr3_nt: TGTGCCAGCAGTGAAGTCCGCCCCACCGTGGGGTCTGAAGCTTTCTTT

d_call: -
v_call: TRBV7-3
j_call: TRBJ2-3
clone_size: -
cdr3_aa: CASSLSVALSTDTQYF
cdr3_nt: TGTGCCAGCAGCTTAAGTGTAGCCCTAAGCACAGATACGCAGTATTTT

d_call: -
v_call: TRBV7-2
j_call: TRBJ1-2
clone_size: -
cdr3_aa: CASSPTGTRLANYGYTF
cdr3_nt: TGTGCCAGCAGCCCAACAGGCACCCGACTAGCTAACTATGGCTACACCTTC

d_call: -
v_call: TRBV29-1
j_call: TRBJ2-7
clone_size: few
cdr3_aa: CSVVRGADRTYEQYF
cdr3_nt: TGCAGCGTTGTGAGGGGGGCGGATCGCACCTACGAGCAGTACTTC

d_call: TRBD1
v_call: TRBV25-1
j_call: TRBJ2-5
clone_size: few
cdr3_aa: CASSEVGTAQETQYF
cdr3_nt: TGTGCCAGCAGTGAAGTAGGGACAGCCCAAGAGACCCAGTACTTC

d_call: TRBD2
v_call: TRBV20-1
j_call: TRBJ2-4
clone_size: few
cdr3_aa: CSASGGAEFVGLNIQYF
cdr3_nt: TGCAGTGCTAGCGGGGGGGCCGAGTTTGTGGGGCTAAACATTCAGTACTTC

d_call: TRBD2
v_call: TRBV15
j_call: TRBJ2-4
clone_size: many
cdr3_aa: CATSRAQRGPKNIQYF
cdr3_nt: TGTGCCACCAGCAGGGCCCAGCGGGGGCCTAAAAACATTCAGTACTTC

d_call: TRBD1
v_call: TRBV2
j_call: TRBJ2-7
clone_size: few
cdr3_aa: CASRGQGRYEQYF
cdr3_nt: TGTGCCAGCAGGGGACAGGGTCGCTACGAGCAGTACTTC

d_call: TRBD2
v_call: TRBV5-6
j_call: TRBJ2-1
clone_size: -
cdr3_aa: CASGVLAGGRINEQFF
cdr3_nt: TGTGCCAGCGGGGTTCTAGCGGGGGGGCGGATCAATGAGCAGTTCTTC

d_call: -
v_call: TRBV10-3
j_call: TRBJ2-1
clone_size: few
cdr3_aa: CAISDYRAPYQETQFF
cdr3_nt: TGTGCCATCAGTGACTACAGGGCCCCCTACCAAGAGACCCAGTTCTTC

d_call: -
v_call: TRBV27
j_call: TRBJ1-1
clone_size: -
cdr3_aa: CASSLSSGVTEAFF
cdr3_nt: TGTGCCAGCAGTTTATCCAGTGGGGTTACTGAAGCTTTCTTT

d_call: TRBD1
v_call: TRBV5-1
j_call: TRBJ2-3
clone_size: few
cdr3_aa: CASTVQGASTDTQYF
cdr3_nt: TGCGCCAGCACCGTACAGGGGGCGAGCACAGATACGCAGTATTTT

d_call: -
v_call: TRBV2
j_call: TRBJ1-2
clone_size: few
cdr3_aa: CASSEVEGYGYTF
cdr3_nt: TGTGCCAGCAGTGAAGTTGAGGGGTATGGCTACACCTTC

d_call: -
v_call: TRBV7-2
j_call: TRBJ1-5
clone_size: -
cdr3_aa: CASSVDGLRGQPQHF
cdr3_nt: TGTGCCAGCAGCGTCGACGGTCTACGGGGCCAGCCCCAGCATTTT

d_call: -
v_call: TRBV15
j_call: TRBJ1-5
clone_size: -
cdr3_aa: CATSQGLDSNQPQHF
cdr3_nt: TGTGCCACCAGCCAGGGGCTAGATAGCAATCAGCCCCAGCATTTT

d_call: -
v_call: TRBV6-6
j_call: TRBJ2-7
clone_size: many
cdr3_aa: CASSLPGTSSYEQYF
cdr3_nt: TGTGCCAGCAGCCTCCCAGGGACCAGCTCCTACGAGCAGTACTTC

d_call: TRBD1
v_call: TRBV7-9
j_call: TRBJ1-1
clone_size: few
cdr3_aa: CASRGQVPEAFF
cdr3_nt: TGTGCCAGCAGGGGACAGGTCCCTGAAGCTTTCTTT

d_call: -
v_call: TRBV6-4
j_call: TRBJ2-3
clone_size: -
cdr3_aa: CASSAVRTYSTDTQYF
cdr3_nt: TGTGCCAGCAGTGCGGTCAGGACCTATAGCACAGATACGCAGTATTTT

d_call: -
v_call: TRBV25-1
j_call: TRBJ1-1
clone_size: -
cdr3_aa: CASSEYGAVEEAFF
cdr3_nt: TGTGCCAGCAGTGAATATGGGGCAGTCGAGGAAGCTTTCTTT

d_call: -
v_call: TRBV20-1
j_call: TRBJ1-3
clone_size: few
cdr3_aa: CSARDEGYGNTIYF
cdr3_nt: TGCAGTGCTAGAGATGAAGGGTACGGAAACACCATATATTTT

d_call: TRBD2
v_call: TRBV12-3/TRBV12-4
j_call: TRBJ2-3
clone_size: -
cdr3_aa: CASSPRRASGSEDTQYF
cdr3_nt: TGTGCCAGCAGCCCTCGCCGGGCTAGCGGGAGTGAAGATACGCAGTATTTT

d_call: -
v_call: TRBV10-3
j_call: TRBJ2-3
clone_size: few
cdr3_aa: CAIRTQAEDTQYF
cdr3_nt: TGTGCCATCAGAACCCAAGCGGAGGATACGCAGTATTTT

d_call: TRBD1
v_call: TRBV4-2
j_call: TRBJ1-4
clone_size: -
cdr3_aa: CASSQAGQGAPNEKLFF
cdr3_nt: TGTGCCAGCAGCCAAGCGGGACAGGGGGCACCTAATGAAAAACTGTTTTTT

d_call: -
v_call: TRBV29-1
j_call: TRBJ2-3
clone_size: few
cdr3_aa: CSVEDPFGGGTDTQYF
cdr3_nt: TGCAGCGTTGAAGATCCCTTTGGCGGGGGCACAGATACGCAGTATTTT

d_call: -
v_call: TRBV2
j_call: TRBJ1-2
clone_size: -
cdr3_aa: CASSESGSNYGYTF
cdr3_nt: TGTGCCAGCAGTGAAAGCGGATCTAACTATGGCTACACCTTC

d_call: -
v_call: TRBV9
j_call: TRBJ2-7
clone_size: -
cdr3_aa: CASSGLTNHYEQYF
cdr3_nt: TGTGCCAGCAGCGGATTGACAAACCACTACGAGCAGTACTTC

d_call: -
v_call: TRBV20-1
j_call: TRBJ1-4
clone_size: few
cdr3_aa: CSARVTGQTNEKLFF
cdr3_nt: TGCAGTGCTAGAGTAACAGGACAGACTAATGAAAAACTGTTTTTT

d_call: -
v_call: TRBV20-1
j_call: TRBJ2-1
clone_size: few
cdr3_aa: CSAASWHSYNEQFF
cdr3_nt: TGCAGTGCTGCTTCGTGGCACTCCTACAATGAGCAGTTCTTC

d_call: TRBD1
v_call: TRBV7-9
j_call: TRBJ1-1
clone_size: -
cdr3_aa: CASSPTWDRGGNTEAFF
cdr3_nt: TGTGCCAGCAGTCCCACGTGGGACAGGGGGGGGAACACTGAAGCTTTCTTT

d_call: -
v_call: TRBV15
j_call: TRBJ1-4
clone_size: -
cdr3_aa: CATSTGFEKLFF
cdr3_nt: TGTGCCACCAGCACTGGGTTTGAAAAACTGTTTTTT

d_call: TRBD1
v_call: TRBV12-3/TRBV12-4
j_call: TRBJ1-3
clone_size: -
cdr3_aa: CASSPGTGYGNTIYF
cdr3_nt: TGTGCCAGCAGTCCCGGGACAGGGTATGGAAACACCATATATTTT

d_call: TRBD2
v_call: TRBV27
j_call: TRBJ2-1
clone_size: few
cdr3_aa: CASSQGTRAHEQFF
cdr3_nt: TGTGCCAGCAGCCAAGGGACTAGGGCCCATGAGCAGTTCTTC

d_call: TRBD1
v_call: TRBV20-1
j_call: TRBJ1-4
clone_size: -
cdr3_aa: CSAVQGAVNEKLFF
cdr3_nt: TGCAGTGCTGTACAGGGGGCGGTTAATGAAAAACTGTTTTTT

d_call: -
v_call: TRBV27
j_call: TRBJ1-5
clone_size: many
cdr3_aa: CASSLSGYSNQPQHF
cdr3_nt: TGTGCCAGCAGTTTATCCGGCTATAGCAATCAGCCCCAGCATTTT

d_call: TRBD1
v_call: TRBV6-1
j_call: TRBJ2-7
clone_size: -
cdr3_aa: CASRMDRGYEQYF
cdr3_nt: TGTGCCAGCAGAATGGACAGGGGCTACGAGCAGTACTTC

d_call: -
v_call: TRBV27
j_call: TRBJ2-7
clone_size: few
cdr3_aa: CASSPSRLSTYEQYF
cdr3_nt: TGTGCCAGCAGTCCGAGCAGGTTGTCTACCTACGAGCAGTACTTC

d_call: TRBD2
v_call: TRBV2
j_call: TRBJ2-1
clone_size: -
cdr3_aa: CASSGGGLAGSNEQFF
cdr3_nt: TGTGCCAGCAGTGGAGGGGGGCTAGCGGGGAGTAATGAGCAGTTCTTC

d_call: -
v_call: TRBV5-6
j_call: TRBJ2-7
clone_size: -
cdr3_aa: CASLLLTGSYEQYF
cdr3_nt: TGTGCCAGCCTATTATTGACAGGATCCTACGAGCAGTACTTC

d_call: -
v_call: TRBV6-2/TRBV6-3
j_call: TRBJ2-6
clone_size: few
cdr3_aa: CASSYSLGYPSGANVLTF
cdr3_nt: TGTGCCAGCAGTTACTCTCTGGGTTACCCCTCTGGGGCCAACGTCCTGACTTTC

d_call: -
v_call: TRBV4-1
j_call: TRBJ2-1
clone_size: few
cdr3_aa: CASSQEPLEGLYNEQFF
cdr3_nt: TGCGCCAGCAGCCAAGAACCTCTCGAGGGGCTGTACAATGAGCAGTTCTTC

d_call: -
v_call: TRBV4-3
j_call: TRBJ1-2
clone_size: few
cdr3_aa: CASSQVAGKDYGYTF
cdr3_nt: TGCGCCAGCAGCCAAGTGGCAGGGAAAGACTATGGCTACACCTTC

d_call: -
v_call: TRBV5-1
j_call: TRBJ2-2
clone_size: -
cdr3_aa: CASIGSGTGELFF
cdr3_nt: TGCGCCAGCATCGGATCAGGAACCGGGGAGCTGTTTTTT

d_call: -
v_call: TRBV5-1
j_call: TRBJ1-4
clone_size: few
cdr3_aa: CASSPPETNEKLFF
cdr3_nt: TGCGCCAGCAGCCCCCCAGAAACTAATGAAAAACTGTTTTTT

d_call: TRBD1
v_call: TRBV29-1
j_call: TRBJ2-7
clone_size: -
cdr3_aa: CSVERTGPYEQYF
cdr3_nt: TGCAGCGTTGAAAGGACAGGGCCCTACGAGCAGTACTTC

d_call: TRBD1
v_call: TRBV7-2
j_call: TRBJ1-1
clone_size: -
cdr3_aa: CASTRTGWNTEAFF
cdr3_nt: TGTGCCAGCACACGGACAGGTTGGAACACTGAAGCTTTCTTT

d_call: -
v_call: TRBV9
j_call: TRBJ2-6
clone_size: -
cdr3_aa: CASSYSLGGSGTNVLTF
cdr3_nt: TGTGCCAGCAGTTATTCTCTGGGGGGCTCTGGGACCAACGTCCTGACTTTC

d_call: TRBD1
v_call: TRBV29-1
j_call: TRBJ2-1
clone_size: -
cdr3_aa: CSAPVQGVYNEQFF
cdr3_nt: TGCAGCGCCCCCGTGCAGGGGGTCTACAATGAGCAGTTCTTC

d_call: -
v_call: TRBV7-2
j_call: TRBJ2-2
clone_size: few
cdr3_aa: CASSSGENTGELFF
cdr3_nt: TGTGCCAGCAGCTCGGGGGAAAACACCGGGGAGCTGTTTTTT

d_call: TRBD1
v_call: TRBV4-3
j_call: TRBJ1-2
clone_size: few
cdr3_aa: CASSQGRDSTFYGYTF
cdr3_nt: TGCGCCAGCAGCCAAGGGCGGGACAGCACCTTCTATGGCTACACCTTC

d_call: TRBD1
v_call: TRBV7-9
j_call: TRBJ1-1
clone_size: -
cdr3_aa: CASSLNWDRDTEAFF
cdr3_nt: TGTGCCAGCAGTCTCAACTGGGACAGGGACACTGAAGCTTTCTTT

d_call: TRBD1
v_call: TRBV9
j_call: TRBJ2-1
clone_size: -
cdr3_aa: CASSWGQGARDEQFF
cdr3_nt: TGTGCCAGCAGCTGGGGGCAGGGGGCGAGGGATGAGCAGTTCTTC

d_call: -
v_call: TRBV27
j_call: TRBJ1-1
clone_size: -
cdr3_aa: CASSRGAVNTEAFF
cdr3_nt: TGTGCCAGCAGTCGGGGCGCTGTGAACACTGAAGCTTTCTTT

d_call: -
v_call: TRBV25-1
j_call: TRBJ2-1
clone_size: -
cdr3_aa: CASSFINEQLF
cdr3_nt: TGTGCCAGCAGTTTTATCAATGAGCAGCTCTTC

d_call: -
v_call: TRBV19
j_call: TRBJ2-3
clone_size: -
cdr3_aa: CASSVSSDTQYF
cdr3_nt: TGTGCCAGTAGCGTTTCCTCAGATACGCAGTATTTT

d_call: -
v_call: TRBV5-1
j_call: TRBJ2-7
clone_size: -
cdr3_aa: CASSLAAGDFYEQYF
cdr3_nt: TGCGCCAGCAGCTTGGCCGCAGGGGACTTCTACGAGCAGTACTTC

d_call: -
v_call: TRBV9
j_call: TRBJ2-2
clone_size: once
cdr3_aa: CASSVRGGTSNTGELFF
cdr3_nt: TGTGCCAGCAGCGTTCGCGGGGGCACCTCGAACACCGGGGAGCTGTTTTTT

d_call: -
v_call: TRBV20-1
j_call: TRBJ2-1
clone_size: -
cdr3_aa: CSATLGWGGGDEQFF
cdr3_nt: TGCAGTGCTACCCTGGGATGGGGGGGCGGCGATGAGCAGTTCTTC

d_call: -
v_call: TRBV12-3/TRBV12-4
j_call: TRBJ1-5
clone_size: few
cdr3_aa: CASSLGESGNQPQHF
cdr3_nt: TGTGCCAGCAGTTTAGGGGAGTCGGGCAATCAGCCCCAGCATTTT